A single sample gave rise to the 23 T cell receptor beta chains below, sequenced in a study of T-cell reconstitution after alpha-beta-depleted transplantation in children. Preparation of the TCRbeta library used unique molecular identifiers. TCRdb processed the PCR reads anew with MiXCR; each CDR3 protein has one entry. The sample holds about 1,000,000 distinct CDR3 sequences, about 26% seen once. The sequencing used PBMCs, mostly from graft donor cells, collected 360 days after TCRalphabeta/CD19-depleted stem cell transplant. The source of these receptors is a boy under two years old who had a stem cell transplant for SCID, so the T cells may come from the graft donor.

This clonotype was seen more than once but under ten times. The chain employs TRBV5-5 and TRBJ1-2; maybe TRBD1 (5 bases). V was trimmed by 6 bases and J by 6 bases, leaving 15 bases between them. This CDR3 is built from 13 residues. The germline V gene encodes CDR1 SGHKS and CDR2 YYEKEE (reference sequence). Here the CDR3 DNA reads TGTGCCAGCAACCAGGCAGGGATCCATGGCTACACCTTC. Its translation is CASNQAGIHGYTF. Combining the CDR3 with reference TRBV5-5 and TRBJ1-2 gives the whole variable domain DAGVTQSPTHLIKTRGQQVTLRCSPISGHKSVSWYQQVLGQGPQFIFQYYEKEERGRGNFPDRFSARQFPNYSSELNVNALLLGDSALYLCASNQAGIHGYTFGSGTRLTVV.

In its sample, this clonotype was seen a few times. This chain joins TRBV20-1 and TRBJ1-2; D may be TRBD1 (6 bases). V was shortened by 5 bases and J by 3 bases, with 19 bases between the two germline ends. CDR1 and CDR2 (germline): DFQATT, SNEGSKA (reference sequence). The CDR3 sequence is 15 residues long. CDR3 sequence (DNA): TGCAGTGCTTCCCGACCGGGACAAAATCACTATGGCTACACCTTC. Amino acids: CSASRPGQNHYGYTF.

This clonotype was seen a few times. This chain uses TRBV12-3 or TRBV12-4 with TRBJ2-5, with D maybe TRBD2 (6 bases). This CDR3 region has 14 residues. The germline V and J ends were trimmed by 6 bases and 5 bases, with 16 bases remaining between them. CDR3 protein: CASRKLGAGETQYF. The CDR3 bases are TGTGCCAGCAGAAAACTAGGGGCGGGGGAGACCCAGTACTTC.

This sequence joins TRBV29-1 and TRBJ1-1; D is uncertain. V lost 3 bases to trimming and J lost 6 bases, with 14 bases between them. Germline values: CDR1 SQVTM, CDR2 ANQGSEA. This CDR3 is built from 13 residues. CDR3 sequence: CSVETRVVAEAFF. In DNA form, the CDR3 reads TGCAGCGTTGAGACACGGGTGGTCGCTGAAGCTTTCTTT.

The V call is TRBV12-3 or TRBV12-4, the J call TRBJ2-2; tentative D call: TRBD1 (5 bases). This CDR3 region has 15 residues. V was cut by 2 bases and J by 3 bases, with 10 bases left in between. CDR3 loop: CASSLSGIDTGELFF. The CDR3 DNA sequence: TGTGCCAGCAGTTTATCAGGGATCGACACCGGGGAGCTGTTTTTT.

The V gene is TRBV18, the J gene TRBJ1-4, with D unresolved. Germline CDR1 KGHSH, CDR2 LQKENI. Trimming pared 3 bases from V and 11 bases from J, leaving 22 bases between. The CDR3 extends over 16 amino acids. The CDR3 nucleotides read TGTGCCAGCTCACCTAATAAGGAGAGATACCGAAGGAAACTGTTTTTT. It encodes CASSPNKERYRRKLFF.

The chain combines TRBV7-2 with TRBJ2-3, with D unresolved. Germline V gives CDR1 SGHTA, CDR2 FQGNSA. This CDR3 region has 14 residues. Trimming pared 5 bases from V and 3 bases from J, leaving 12 bases between. The CDR3 region has the DNA TGTGCCAGCAGCCCGCGTATCTTGACAGATACGCAGTATTTT. It encodes CASSPRILTDTQYF.

This clonotype occurred a few times. The V and J genes are TRBV7-2 and TRBJ1-1, with D possibly TRBD1 on 5 matching bases. The CDR3 covers 13 residues. V lost 6 bases to trimming and J lost 6 bases, with 14 bases between them. Germline assignment: CDR1 SGHTA and CDR2 FQGNSA. Here the CDR3 DNA reads TGTGCCAGCAGGTGGGACTTGAGGGCTGAAGCTTTCTTT. Encoded protein: CASRWDLRAEAFF.

This clonotype was counted only a few times. The V and J genes are TRBV6-1 and TRBJ2-7; D is unclear. CDR3 length: 14 residues. Germline CDR1 reads MNHNS; CDR2 reads SASEGT. V was cut by 7 bases and J by 2 bases, with 15 bases left in between. This chain's CDR3 is CASKPGTYPYEQYF. CDR3 in DNA: TGTGCCAGCAAGCCGGGCACCTACCCCTACGAGCAGTACTTC.

There are a few counts of this clonotype. The chain recombines TRBV5-1 with TRBJ2-3; D is unresolved. The V gene's germline CDR1 is SGHRS and CDR2 YFSETQ. The V gene lost 2 bases and the J gene lost 4 bases, with 17 bases spanning the gap. The CDR3 is 16 amino acids. The CDR3 DNA reads TGCGCCAGCAGCTTTTTGACGTCCGGAAGCGCAGATACGCAGTATTTT. It yields the protein CASSFLTSGSADTQYF.

This sequence joins TRBV29-1 and TRBJ1-1; D not certain. With 4 bases removed from V and 7 bases from J, the gap between germline ends came to 10 bases. CDR3 length: 11 amino acids. Germline CDR1 reads SQVTM; CDR2 reads ANQGSEA. In DNA form, the CDR3 reads TGCAGCGTTGTCTGGGGTCTTGAAGCTTTCTTT. Amino acid sequence: CSVVWGLEAFF. The variable domain in full, with the rest retrieved from reference TRBV29-1 and TRBJ1-1, is SAVISQKPSRDICQRGTSLTIQCQVDSQVTMMFWYRQQPGQSLTLIATANQGSEATYESGFVIDKFPISRPNLTFSTLTVSNMSPEDSSIYLCSVVWGLEAFFGQGTRLTVV.

Only a few counts were recorded for this clonotype. This chain uses TRBV10-3 with TRBJ2-1, with 8 bases that match TRBD1. Germline lookup yields CDR1 ENHRY and CDR2 SYGVKD. This CDR3 spans 14 amino acids. V lost 4 bases, J lost 7 bases, and 6 bases stayed unmatched. CDR3 sequence (DNA): TGTGCCATCAGTGTGGGACAGGCGGTGAATGAGCAGTTCTTC. This encodes CAISVGQAVNEQFF.

This clonotype came up many times. The CDR3 DNA follows: TGCGCCAGCCGGGGACAGGGGATGAACACTGAAGCTTTCTTT. Its protein product is CASRGQGMNTEAFF. The V gene is TRBV5-1, the J gene TRBJ1-1; TRBD1 matches at 10 bases. Unmatched junction bases numbered 3, after V lost 7 bases and J lost 0 bases. CDR1 and CDR2 from the germline V gene are SGHRS and YFSETQ. This CDR3 has 14 residues.

This chain joins TRBV4-2 and TRBJ2-7, with 7 bases lining up with TRBD1. CDR1 and CDR2 from the germline V gene are LGHNA and YNFKEQ. The length of the CDR3 is 14 residues. V trimming: 8 bases; J trimming: 2 bases; junction bases outside the gene matches: 9. CDR3 residues: CASGRGIQAYEQYF. For the CDR3, the DNA is TGTGCCAGCGGCAGGGGGATCCAGGCCTACGAGCAGTACTTC.

This clonotype has a handful of counts. This chain links TRBV2 with TRBJ1-1; possibly TRBD1 for D (6 bases). The CDR3 totals 14 residues. V dropped 4 bases and J dropped 5 bases, with 14 bases sitting between them. Germline V gene data show CDR1 as SNHLY and CDR2 as FYNNEI. The CDR3 DNA reads TGTGCCAGCAGTGGAACAGGGAGGGGTACTGAAGCTTTCTTT. Translation gives CASSGTGRGTEAFF.

This chain connects TRBV5-1 to TRBJ2-6, with D perhaps TRBD1 (5 bases). V lost 3 bases and J 2 bases, leaving 15 bases between the germline ends. Germline-derived CDR1 and CDR2 are SGHRS and YFSETQ. The CDR3 sequence is 17 residues long. CDR3 DNA: TGCGCCAGCAGCTCCGTGACAGATTTTCCTGGGGCCAACGTCCTGACTTTC. Its protein is CASSSVTDFPGANVLTF.

The rearrangement uses TRBV7-2 and TRBJ1-6, with a possible D match to TRBD1 (5 bases). The V and J ends lost 5 bases and 10 bases respectively, with 18 bases between them. The CDR3 consists of 15 residues. CDR1 and CDR2 (germline): SGHTA, FQGNSA. This chain's CDR3 is CASSRYDSGGSPLHF. The CDR3 DNA is TGTGCCAGCAGCAGATACGACAGCGGAGGGTCACCCCTCCACTTT.

This clonotype was counted a few times. The rearrangement uses TRBV29-1 and TRBJ2-7; D possibly matches TRBD1 or TRBD2 (5 bases each). The germline V gene has CDR1 SQVTM and CDR2 ANQGSEA. The CDR3 covers 14 residues. V shed 6 bases and J shed 2 bases, with 17 bases lying between them. The CDR3 loop is CSVGEQVGAYEQYF. CDR3 DNA sequence: TGCAGCGTAGGGGAACAGGTGGGGGCCTACGAGCAGTACTTC.

The genes are TRBV15 and TRBJ2-1, with a weak D call TRBD1 (5 bases). Germline CDR1 and CDR2: LNHNV and YYDKDF (reference sequence). The V end was cut by 0 bases, the J end by 2 bases, with 11 bases between. This CDR3 contains 16 residues. CDR3 coding DNA: TGTGCCACCAGCAGAGATCCCACCAGGGCCTACAATGAGCAGTTCTTC. Encoded protein: CATSRDPTRAYNEQFF.

In its sample, this clonotype was seen a few times. The rearrangement joins TRBV20-1 to TRBJ2-1; the match to TRBD2 covers 7 bases. V lost 6 bases to trimming and J lost 6 bases; unmatched junction nucleotides: 8. This CDR3 contains 13 residues. CDR1 is DFQATT and CDR2 is SNEGSKA in the germline V gene (reference sequence). As DNA, the CDR3 is TGCAGTGCCGAAAGGACTAGAGGCAATGAGCAGTTCTTC. It specifies CSAERTRGNEQFF.

In this sample, this clonotype turned up a few times. The gene calls are TRBV10-3 and TRBJ1-4, with D perhaps TRBD1 (6 bases). This CDR3 is 18 amino acids long. Trimming stripped 2 bases from V and 11 bases from J, with 27 bases between. The germline V gene has CDR1 ENHRY and CDR2 SYGVKD. The CDR3 DNA reads TGTGCCATCAGTGAGCCGAACATGGGGGCCGGTAAGGAGGATAAACTGTTTTTT. Its protein is CAISEPNMGAGKEDKLFF.

This clonotype turned up a few times. The chain links TRBV12-3 or TRBV12-4 to TRBJ1-2; D unresolved. This CDR3 contains 13 residues. V lost 3 bases and J lost 3, with 8 bases in between. For the CDR3, the DNA is TGTGCCAGCAGTTTTGGGGTGGACTATGGCTACACCTTC. Translated, it gives CASSFGVDYGYTF.

This chain joins TRBV4-1 and TRBJ1-2; D is unclear. Germline V lookup: CDR1 MGHRA, CDR2 YSYEKL. The CDR3 extends over 16 amino acids. Trimming removed 1 base at V and 5 bases at J, with 17 bases between. The CDR3 nucleotides are TGCGCCAGCAGCCAAGGCAGATCAGCGGGAAAATATGGCTACACCTTC. This translates into CASSQGRSAGKYGYTF.